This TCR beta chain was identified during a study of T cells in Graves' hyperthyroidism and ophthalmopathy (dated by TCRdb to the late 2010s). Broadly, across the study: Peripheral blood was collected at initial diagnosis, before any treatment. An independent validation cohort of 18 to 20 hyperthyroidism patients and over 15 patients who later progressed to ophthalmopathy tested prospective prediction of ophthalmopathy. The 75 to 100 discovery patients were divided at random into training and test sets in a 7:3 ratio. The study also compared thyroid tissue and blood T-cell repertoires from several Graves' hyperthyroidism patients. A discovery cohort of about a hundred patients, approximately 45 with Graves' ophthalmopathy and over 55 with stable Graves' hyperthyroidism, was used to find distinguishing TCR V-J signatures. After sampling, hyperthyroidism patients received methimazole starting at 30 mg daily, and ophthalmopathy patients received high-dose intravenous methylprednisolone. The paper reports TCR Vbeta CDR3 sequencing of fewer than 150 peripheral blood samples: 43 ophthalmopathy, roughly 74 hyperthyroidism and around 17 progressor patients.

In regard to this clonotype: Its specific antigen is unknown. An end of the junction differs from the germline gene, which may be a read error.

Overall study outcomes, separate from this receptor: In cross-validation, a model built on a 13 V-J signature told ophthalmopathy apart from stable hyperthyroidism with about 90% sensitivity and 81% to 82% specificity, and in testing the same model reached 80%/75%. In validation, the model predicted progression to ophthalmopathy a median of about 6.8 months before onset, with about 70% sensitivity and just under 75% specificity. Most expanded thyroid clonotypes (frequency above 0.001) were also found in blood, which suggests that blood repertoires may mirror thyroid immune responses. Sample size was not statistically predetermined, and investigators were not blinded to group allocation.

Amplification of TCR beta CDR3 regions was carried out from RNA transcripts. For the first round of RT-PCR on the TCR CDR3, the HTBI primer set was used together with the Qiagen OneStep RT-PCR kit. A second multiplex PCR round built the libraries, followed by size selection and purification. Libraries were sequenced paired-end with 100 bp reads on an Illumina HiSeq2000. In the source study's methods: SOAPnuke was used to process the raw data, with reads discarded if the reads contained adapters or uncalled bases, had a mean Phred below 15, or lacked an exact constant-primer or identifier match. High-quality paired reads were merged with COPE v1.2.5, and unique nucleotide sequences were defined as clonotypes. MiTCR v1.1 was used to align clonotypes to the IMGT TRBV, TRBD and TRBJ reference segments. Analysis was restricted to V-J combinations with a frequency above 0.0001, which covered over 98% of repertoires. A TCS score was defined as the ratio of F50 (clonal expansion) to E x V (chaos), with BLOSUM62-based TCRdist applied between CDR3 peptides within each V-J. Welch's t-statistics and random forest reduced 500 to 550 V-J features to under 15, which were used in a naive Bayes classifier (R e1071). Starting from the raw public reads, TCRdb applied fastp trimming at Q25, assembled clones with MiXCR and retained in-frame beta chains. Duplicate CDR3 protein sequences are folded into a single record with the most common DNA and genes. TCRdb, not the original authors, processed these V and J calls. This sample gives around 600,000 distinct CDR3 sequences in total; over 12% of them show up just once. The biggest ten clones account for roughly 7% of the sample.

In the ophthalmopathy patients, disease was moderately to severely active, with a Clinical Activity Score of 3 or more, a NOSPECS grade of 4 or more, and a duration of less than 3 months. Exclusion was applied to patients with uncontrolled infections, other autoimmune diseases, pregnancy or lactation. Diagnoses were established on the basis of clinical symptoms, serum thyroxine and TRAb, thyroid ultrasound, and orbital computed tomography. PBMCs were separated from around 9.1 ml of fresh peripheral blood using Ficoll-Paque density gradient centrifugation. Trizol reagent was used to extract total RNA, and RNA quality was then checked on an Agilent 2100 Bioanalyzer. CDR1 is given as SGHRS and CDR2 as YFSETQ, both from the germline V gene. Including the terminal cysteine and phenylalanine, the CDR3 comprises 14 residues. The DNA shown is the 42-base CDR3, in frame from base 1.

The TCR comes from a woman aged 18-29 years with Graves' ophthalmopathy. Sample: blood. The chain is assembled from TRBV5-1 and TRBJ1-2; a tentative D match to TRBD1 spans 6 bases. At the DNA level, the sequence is TGCGCCAGCAGACAGGGAACTTCGGGCTATGGCTACGCCTTC. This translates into CASRQGTSGYGYAF.